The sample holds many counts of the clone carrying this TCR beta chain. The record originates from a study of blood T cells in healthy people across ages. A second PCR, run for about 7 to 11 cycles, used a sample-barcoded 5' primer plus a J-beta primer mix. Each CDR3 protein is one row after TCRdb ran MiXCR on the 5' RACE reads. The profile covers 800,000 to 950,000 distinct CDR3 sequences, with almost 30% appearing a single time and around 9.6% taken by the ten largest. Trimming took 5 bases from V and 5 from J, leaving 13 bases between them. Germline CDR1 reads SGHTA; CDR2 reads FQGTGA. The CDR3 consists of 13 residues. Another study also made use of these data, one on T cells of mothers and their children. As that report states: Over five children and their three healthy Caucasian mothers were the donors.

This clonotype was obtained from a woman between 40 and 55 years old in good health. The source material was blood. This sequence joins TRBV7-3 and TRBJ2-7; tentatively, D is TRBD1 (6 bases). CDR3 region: CASSRQGNHEQYF. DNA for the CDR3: TGTGCCAGCAGCCGTCAGGGGAACCACGAGCAGTACTTC. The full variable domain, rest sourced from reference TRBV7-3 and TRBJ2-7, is GAGVSQTPSNKVTEKGKYVELRCDPISGHTALYWYRQSLGQGPEFLIYFQGTGAADDSGLPNDRFFAVRPEGSVSTLKIQRTERGDSAVYLCASSRQGNHEQYFGPGTRLTVT.